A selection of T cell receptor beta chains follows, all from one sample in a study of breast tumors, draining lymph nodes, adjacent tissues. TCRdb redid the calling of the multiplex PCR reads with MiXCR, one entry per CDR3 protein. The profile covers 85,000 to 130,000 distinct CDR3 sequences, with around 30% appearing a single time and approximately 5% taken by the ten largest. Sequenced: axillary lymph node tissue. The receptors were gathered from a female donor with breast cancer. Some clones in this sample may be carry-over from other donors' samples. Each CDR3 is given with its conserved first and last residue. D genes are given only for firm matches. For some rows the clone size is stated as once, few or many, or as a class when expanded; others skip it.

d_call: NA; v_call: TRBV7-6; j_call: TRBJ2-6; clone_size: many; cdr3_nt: TGTGCCAGCAGCTTAGAGGGCCCAGGGAACGGGGCCAACGTCCTGACTTTC; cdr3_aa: CASSLEGPGNGANVLTF
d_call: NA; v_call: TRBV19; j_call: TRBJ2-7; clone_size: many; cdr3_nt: TGTGCCAGTAGTAACGCAGGGGACGAGCAGTACTTC; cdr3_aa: CASSNAGDEQYF
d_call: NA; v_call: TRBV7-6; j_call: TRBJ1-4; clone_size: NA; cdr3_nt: TGTGCCAGCAGCTTAACGGGACTCTCGAATGAAAAACTGTTTTTT; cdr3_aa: CASSLTGLSNEKLFF
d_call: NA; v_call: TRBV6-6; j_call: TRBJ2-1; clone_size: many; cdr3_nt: TGTGCCAGCAGTCACCCTTTGAGTGAGCAGTTCTTC; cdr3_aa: CASSHPLSEQFF
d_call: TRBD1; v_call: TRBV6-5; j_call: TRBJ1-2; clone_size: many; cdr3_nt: TGTGCCACGCGATTAGTTCTTACAGGGGGCTATGGCTACACCTTC; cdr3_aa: CATRLVLTGGYGYTF
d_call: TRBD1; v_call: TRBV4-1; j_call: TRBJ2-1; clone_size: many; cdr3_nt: TGCGCCAGCAGCCAAGTGATGGCAGGGGGCGAAAATGAGCAGTTCTTC; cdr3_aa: CASSQVMAGGENEQFF
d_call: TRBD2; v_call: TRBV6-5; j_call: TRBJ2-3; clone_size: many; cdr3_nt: TGTGCCAGCAGTTACAGGGCGGGAGGCACAGATACGCAGTATTTT; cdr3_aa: CASSYRAGGTDTQYF
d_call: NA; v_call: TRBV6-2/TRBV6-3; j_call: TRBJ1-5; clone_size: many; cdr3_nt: TGTGCCAGCAGACCAGACAGTCACAATCAGCCCCAGCATTTT; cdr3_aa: CASRPDSHNQPQHF
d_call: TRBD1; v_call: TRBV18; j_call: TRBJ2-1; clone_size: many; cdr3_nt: TGTGCCAGCTCGGGACAGGGTAATGAGCAGTTCTTC; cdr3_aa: CASSGQGNEQFF
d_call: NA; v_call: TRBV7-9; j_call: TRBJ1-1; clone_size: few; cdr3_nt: TGTGCCAGCAGCTTAAGACAGGACCGAGAAGCTTTCTTT; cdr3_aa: CASSLRQDREAFF